Listed below are T cell receptor beta chains from one sample, sequenced in a study of human T cells and chemical hapten exposure. A single record per CDR3 protein comes from TCRdb applying MiXCR to the RACE reads. The profile shows about 120,000 distinct CDR3 sequences, approximately 13% of them singletons. This sample comprised whole blood, obtained in connection with sensitization to the hapten diphenylcyclopropenone (DPC). The receptors originated from a woman younger than 35 with alopecia areata. Some clones in this sample may be carry-over from other donors' samples. CDR3s include the opening cysteine and the closing phenylalanine or tryptophan. A D gene is named only where the DNA matches it firmly. Size is stated for part of the rows, as once, few or many counts, or as a class when the clone is expanded.

size: many
J: TRBJ2-7
V: TRBV28
D: .
DNA: TGTGCCAGCAGTTATCTAGACGAGCAGTACTTC
CDR3: CASSYLDEQYF

size: few
J: TRBJ2-1
V: TRBV18
D: TRBD2
DNA: TGTGCCAGCTCCCCTACTAGCGTGGACGGCAATGAGCAGTTCTTC
CDR3: CASSPTSVDGNEQFF

size: .
J: TRBJ2-7
V: TRBV11-2
D: .
DNA: TGTGCCAGCAGCTTAGACCCTAACTTCTCCTACGAGCAGTACTTC
CDR3: CASSLDPNFSYEQYF

size: many
J: TRBJ1-2
V: TRBV19
D: .
DNA: TGTGCCAGCCGGGACCGCTATGGCTACACCTTC
CDR3: CASRDRYGYTF

size: many
J: TRBJ2-6
V: TRBV4-2
D: .
DNA: TGTGCCAGCAGCCCTGGCAGGGGATCTGGGGCCAACGTCCTGACTTTC
CDR3: CASSPGRGSGANVLTF

size: .
J: TRBJ2-7
V: TRBV6-6
D: TRBD1
DNA: TGTGCCAGCAACCGAGACGGGACAGTCCACGAGCAGTACTTC
CDR3: CASNRDGTVHEQYF

size: once
J: TRBJ2-3
V: TRBV2
D: TRBD1
DNA: TGTGCCAGCCGGTGGCAGGGGGCCACAGATACGCAGTATTTT
CDR3: CASRWQGATDTQYF

size: many
J: TRBJ1-3
V: TRBV25-1
D: .
DNA: TGTGCCAGCAGTGATCCATCCGGACCTATATATTTT
CDR3: CASSDPSGPIYF

size: .
J: TRBJ2-5
V: TRBV7-6
D: .
DNA: TGTGCCAGCAGCTTAGAACGCGAAGGGGAGACCCAGTACTTC
CDR3: CASSLEREGETQYF

size: few
J: TRBJ1-5
V: TRBV7-8
D: TRBD1
DNA: TGTGCCAGCACCCGCTGGGACAGGGATAGCAATCAGCCCCAGCATTTT
CDR3: CASTRWDRDSNQPQHF

size: .
J: TRBJ2-6
V: TRBV11-2
D: .
DNA: TGTGCCAGCAGCAGGAGGGGGGCTGGGGCCAACGTCCTGACTTTC
CDR3: CASSRRGAGANVLTF

size: few
J: TRBJ2-7
V: TRBV20-1
D: TRBD1
DNA: TGCAGTGCTGGCCGGACAGGCGAGGAATACGAGCAGTACTTC
CDR3: CSAGRTGEEYEQYF

size: few
J: TRBJ2-5
V: TRBV29-1
D: .
DNA: TGCAGCGTTGTCAGTCGCATGAAAGAGACCCAGTACTTC
CDR3: CSVVSRMKETQYF

size: .
J: TRBJ2-3
V: TRBV9
D: .
DNA: TGTGCCAGCAGCCCCGCGCAGATTACAGATACGCAGTATTTT
CDR3: CASSPAQITDTQYF

size: .
J: TRBJ2-3
V: TRBV5-1
D: .
DNA: TGCGCCAGCAGCGCGGTTGAGGGGGGAACCGCGGACACAGATACGCAGTATTTT
CDR3: CASSAVEGGTADTDTQYF

size: few
J: TRBJ2-5
V: TRBV2
D: .
DNA: TGTGCCAGCAGTGTTGAAGTGTCGCGGACAGTCCAAGAGACCCAGTACTTC
CDR3: CASSVEVSRTVQETQYF

size: many
J: TRBJ2-5
V: TRBV20-1
D: .
DNA: TGCAGTGCTAGAGTTGGGGGAGGCTTGAAAGAGACCCAGTACTTC
CDR3: CSARVGGGLKETQYF

size: .
J: TRBJ1-2
V: TRBV25-1
D: TRBD1
DNA: TGTGCCAGCCAAAATGGACAGGGAAGCTACACCTTC
CDR3: CASQNGQGSYTF

size: few
J: TRBJ2-7
V: TRBV30
D: .
DNA: TGTGCCTCACGGGACGGCAGCTCCTACGAGCAGTACTTC
CDR3: CASRDGSSYEQYF

size: .
J: TRBJ1-1
V: TRBV20-1
D: .
DNA: TGCAGTGCTCTTGGTGGCCTGGACACTGAAGCTTTCTTT
CDR3: CSALGGLDTEAFF

size: .
J: TRBJ1-6
V: TRBV20-1
D: .
DNA: TGCAGTGCTAGAGGGGGCTTTTTAAATTCACCCCTCCACTTT
CDR3: CSARGGFLNSPLHF

size: .
J: TRBJ2-1
V: TRBV28
D: .
DNA: TGTGCCAGCAGTTTTTATGATGAGCAGTTCTTC
CDR3: CASSFYDEQFF

size: .
J: TRBJ2-7
V: TRBV29-1
D: .
DNA: TGCAGCGTTGAAGGGTTAGGGGGTGCCAGCTCCTACGAGCAGTACTTC
CDR3: CSVEGLGGASSYEQYF

size: few
J: TRBJ2-1
V: TRBV20-1
D: TRBD2
DNA: TGCAGTGCTCCACTAGCGGGGGGCCCCCAAGCAATCAATGAGCAGTTCTTC
CDR3: CSAPLAGGPQAINEQFF

size: many
J: TRBJ1-1
V: TRBV18
D: TRBD1
DNA: TGTGCCAGCTCACGGACAGGGGAACTCGCTGAAGCTTTCTTT
CDR3: CASSRTGELAEAFF

size: few
J: TRBJ2-3
V: TRBV11-2
D: TRBD2
DNA: TGTGCCAGCAGCTACCAGCGGGGGACCACAGATACGCAGTATTTT
CDR3: CASSYQRGTTDTQYF

size: few
J: TRBJ1-6
V: TRBV5-6
D: .
DNA: TGTGCCAGCAGCTTGGGAAAGTTGCGGGGACGGGTAAATTCACCCCTCCACTTT
CDR3: CASSLGKLRGRVNSPLHF

size: few
J: TRBJ1-1
V: TRBV6-2/TRBV6-3
D: TRBD1
DNA: TGTGCCAGCAGGCTCCGGGACAGGGAGAGGGGGCCTGAAGCTTTCTTT
CDR3: CASRLRDRERGPEAFF

size: many
J: TRBJ1-1
V: TRBV6-2/TRBV6-3
D: .
DNA: TGTGCCAGCAGTCTCCGGATCGCGGGGACTGAAGCTTTCTTT
CDR3: CASSLRIAGTEAFF

size: few
J: TRBJ1-1
V: TRBV18
D: .
DNA: TGTGCCAGCTCACCACTATCGGGGCAGGGCCGGACTGAAGCTTTCTTT
CDR3: CASSPLSGQGRTEAFF

size: many
J: TRBJ1-5
V: TRBV12-3/TRBV12-4
D: .
DNA: TGTGCCAGCAGTTTAGGTACGGGTTATCAGCCCCAGCATTTT
CDR3: CASSLGTGYQPQHF

size: .
J: TRBJ2-2
V: TRBV7-3
D: .
DNA: TGTGCCAGCAGCTCCCGCACCGGGGAGCTGTTTTTT
CDR3: CASSSRTGELFF

size: .
J: TRBJ2-1
V: TRBV7-2
D: .
DNA: TGTGCCAGCAGCCCAGACAGCGAGGCCTACAATGAGCAGTTCTTC
CDR3: CASSPDSEAYNEQFF

size: many
J: TRBJ1-5
V: TRBV10-2
D: TRBD1
DNA: TGCGCCAGTACAGGGGGCAATCAGCCCCAGCATTTT
CDR3: CASTGGNQPQHF

size: once
J: TRBJ2-3
V: TRBV6-5
D: TRBD2
DNA: TGTGCCAGCAGTTACTCTCCTAGCGGGGAGTATGCAGATACGCAGTATTTT
CDR3: CASSYSPSGEYADTQYF

size: .
J: TRBJ2-4
V: TRBV20-1
D: .
DNA: TGCAGTGCTGGGGCAGGCCATCAGTACTTC
CDR3: CSAGAGHQYF

size: few
J: TRBJ2-5
V: TRBV6-5
D: TRBD2
DNA: TGTGCCAGCAGTTCCCTAGCGGCCCCCCGGCGGACCCAGTACTTC
CDR3: CASSSLAAPRRTQYF

size: .
J: TRBJ1-2
V: TRBV7-2
D: TRBD1
DNA: TGTGCCAGCAGCCCCGCAGGGGGCGGTGGCTACACCTTC
CDR3: CASSPAGGGGYTF

size: few
J: TRBJ1-5
V: TRBV27
D: TRBD1
DNA: TGTGCCAGCAGTTTATCGATCGGTGGGACAGGGGTAGGTCAGCCCCAGCATTTT
CDR3: CASSLSIGGTGVGQPQHF

size: few
J: TRBJ1-1
V: TRBV4-2
D: TRBD1
DNA: TGTGCCAGCAGCCCGGGGACAGGCCCTAAGATGAACACTGAAGCTTTCTTT
CDR3: CASSPGTGPKMNTEAFF

size: many
J: TRBJ1-1
V: TRBV7-3
D: .
DNA: TGTGCCAGCAGCACGCGGGACACGCCTTTCTTT
CDR3: CASSTRDTPFF

size: few
J: TRBJ1-4
V: TRBV6-6
D: TRBD1
DNA: TGTGCCAGCAGTTACTGGACTCAGGGGGGGAATGAAAAACTGTTTTTT
CDR3: CASSYWTQGGNEKLFF

size: .
J: TRBJ2-7
V: TRBV18
D: .
DNA: TGTGCCAGCTCACCACAGCGGTGGGGCGAGCAGTACTTC
CDR3: CASSPQRWGEQYF

size: .
J: TRBJ2-7
V: TRBV2
D: .
DNA: TGTGCCAGCACGGGGGCCCGGTCCTACGAGCAGTACTTC
CDR3: CASTGARSYEQYF